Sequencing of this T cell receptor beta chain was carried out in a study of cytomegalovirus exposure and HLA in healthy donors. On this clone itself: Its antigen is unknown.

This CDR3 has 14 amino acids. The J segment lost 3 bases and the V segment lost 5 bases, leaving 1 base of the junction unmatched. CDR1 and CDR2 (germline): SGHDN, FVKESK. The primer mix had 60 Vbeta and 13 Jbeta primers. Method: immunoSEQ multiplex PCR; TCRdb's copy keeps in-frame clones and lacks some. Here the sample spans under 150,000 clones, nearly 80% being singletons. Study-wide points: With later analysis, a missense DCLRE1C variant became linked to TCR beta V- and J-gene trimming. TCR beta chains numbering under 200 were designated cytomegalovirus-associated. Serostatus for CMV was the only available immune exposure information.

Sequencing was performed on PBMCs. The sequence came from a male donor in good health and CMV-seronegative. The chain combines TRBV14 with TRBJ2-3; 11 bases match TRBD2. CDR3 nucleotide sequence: TGTGCCAGCAGCTCTAGCGGGGGGACAGATACGCAGTATTTT. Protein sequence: CASSSSGGTDTQYF.